A single TCR beta chain is shown here with its context. The sample contains more than one DNA sequence encoding this CDR3. This entry comes from a study of blood T cell repertoires in COVID-19. The assay was immunoSEQ multiplex PCR, and TCRdb's table has in-frame clones only and misses some. The sample contains about 260,000 clones, roughly 90% of which appear only once. This receptor was identified in a woman aged 25 to 39 with COVID-19, enrolled during active disease. Sequencing was done on a sample of peripheral blood.

The CDR3 here is CASSPIGQTNTEAFF. As DNA, the CDR3 is TGTGCCAGCTCACCGATAGGACAGACCAACACTGAAGCTTTCTTT. V gene TRBV18 combines with J gene TRBJ1-1, with D possibly matching TRBD1 (6 bases). V gave up 3 bases and J gave up 2 bases, with 13 bases separating them. This CDR3 has 15 residues. Germline CDR1 KGHSH, CDR2 LQKENI.